The clone carrying this T cell receptor beta chain occurred a few times. Its antigen remains unknown. It was approximately 9.7 ml of fresh peripheral blood that supplied the PBMCs. This CDR3 has 15 residues. The junction had 7 bases not matched to a gene; V was cut back by 6 bases and J by 0 bases. Germline V gives CDR1 SGDLS, CDR2 YYNGEE. This entry is derived from a study of T cells in Graves' hyperthyroidism and ophthalmopathy. Study-wide findings and caveats: The model anticipated ophthalmopathy a median about 7.1 months pre-onset. A model of 13 V-J pairs discriminated ophthalmopathy from stable hyperthyroidism.

RNA transcripts gave rise to amplified TCR beta CDR3 regions. The HTBI set primed first-round TCR CDR3 RT-PCR. TCRdb redid the calling of the multiplex PCR reads with MiXCR, one entry per CDR3 protein. The sample comprises hundreds of thousands of distinct CDR3 sequences, roughly 25% of which are singletons, and about 73% rests with the top ten. Sequenced sample: blood. V is TRBV9 and J is TRBJ1-1; 8 bases align to TRBD1. This receptor was taken from a man aged 50 to 59 with Graves' hyperthyroidism. DNA for the CDR3: TGTGCCAGCACCCTCGGGACAGGACTGAACACTGAAGCTTTCTTT. Amino acids: CASTLGTGLNTEAFF.